Listed below are T cell receptor beta chains from one sample, sequenced in a study of technical replicates of blood from a handful of donors. Repertoires were generated with immunoSEQ multiplex PCR, while TCRdb's copy carries only in-frame clones and drops some. The sample includes tens of thousands of clones, about 94% of them seen just once. Sequencing was performed on T cells isolated from PBMCs. All receptors come from a human donor in good health. Each CDR3 is given with its conserved first and last residue. A D gene is named only where the DNA matches it firmly. Clone size is not always given. Where it is, it says once, few, many or a class for expanded clones.

>.|TRBV21-1|TRBJ1-1|.
TGTGCCAGCCCCCTGGGCAGTGGGCAATTAGGGAACACTGAAGCTTTCTTT
CASPLGSGQLGNTEAFF
>.|TRBV5-6|TRBJ2-7|TRBD1
TGTGCCAGCAGCTCGCCCCATGTACAGGGGGCTTCGTATGAGCAGTACTTC
CASSSPHVQGASYEQYF
>.|TRBV6-1|TRBJ1-2|.
TGTGCCAGCAGTGTTTCGACAGGAGCCGAATATGGCTACACCTTC
CASSVSTGAEYGYTF
>.|TRBV5-1|TRBJ1-5|TRBD1
TGCGCCAGCAGCTTGGCTCCATTTAGTACAGGGGGTCCTCATCAGCCCCAGCATTTT
CASSLAPFSTGGPHQPQHF
>once|TRBV5-5|TRBJ1-4|.
TGTGCCAGCAGCCAGAATGAAAAACTGTTTTTT
CASSQNEKLFF
>.|TRBV27|TRBJ2-3|.
TGTGCCAGCAGTGCCCGCCCTGGGACACCCCTGCCAGATACGCAGTATTTT
CASSARPGTPLPDTQYF
>.|TRBV9|TRBJ1-4|.
TGTGCCAGCAGCGCGCCGGCCAACGGGGAAGTGGGTGAAAAACTGTTTTTT
CASSAPANGEVGEKLFF
>.|TRBV15|TRBJ1-3|.
TGTGCCACCAGCAGAGGGACAGACTCTGGAAACACCATATATTTT
CATSRGTDSGNTIYF
>.|TRBV29-1|TRBJ1-1|.
TGCAGCGTCTTGGTCGGGAGGAGCACTGAAGCTTTCTTT
CSVLVGRSTEAFF
>once|TRBV5-1|TRBJ1-1|.
TGCGCCAGCAGCTCACAGGGAAGCACTGAAGCTTTCTTT
CASSSQGSTEAFF
>.|TRBV18|TRBJ2-1|TRBD2
TGTGCCAGCTCACCACCGGAAGGACTAGCGTTCAATGAGCAGTTCTTC
CASSPPEGLAFNEQFF
>.|TRBV27|TRBJ1-2|.
TGTGCCAGCAGTTTATCGTATGACAGCTACCTAAATGGCTACACCTTC
CASSLSYDSYLNGYTF
>.|TRBV7-9|TRBJ2-5|.
TGTGCCAGCAGCCCACCGACAGTAAAAGAGACCCAGTACTTC
CASSPPTVKETQYF
>.|TRBV6-1|TRBJ1-2|.
TGTGCCAGCCGAATTCCAGCGTACTATGGCTACACCTTC
CASRIPAYYGYTF
>once|TRBV5-1|TRBJ2-3|.
TGCGCCAGCAGCCCGAGGGAGGCGGCAGGCGCAGATACGCAGTATTTT
CASSPREAAGADTQYF
>.|TRBV5-1|TRBJ1-2|TRBD1
TGCGCCAGCAGCTCAGTTGACAGGGGGCAAGGTGGCTACACCTTC
CASSSVDRGQGGYTF
>once|TRBV11-1|TRBJ2-1|TRBD2
TGTGCCAGCAGCCATACAGCGGGAGAGCTTGAGTTCTTC
CASSHTAGELEFF